This T cell receptor beta chain stems from a study of T and B cells in COVID-19 patients. On the study more broadly: COVID-19 patients gave peripheral blood either during active infection or after recovery. Recovered patients mostly had mild to moderate COVID-19 managed as outpatients. Critical illness requiring mechanical ventilation or extracorporeal membrane oxygenation affected three fifths of the roughly 20 active-infection patients.

BIOMED2 TRB-A/B primer pools were used in multiplex TRB PCR. One entry per CDR3 protein results from TCRdb running MiXCR on the multiplex PCR reads. The table has more than 9,500 distinct CDR3 sequences, almost 30% seen once. In the case of this clonotype: At one boundary the junction diverges from the germline segment, which might be a read error.

From blood, about 230-500 ng of genomic DNA served as TRB template. Looked up from germline, CDR1 is SGHRS and CDR2 is YFSETQ. This CDR3 has 16 amino acids. This chain uses TRBV5-1 with TRBJ1-1, with TRBD1 as a possible D gene (5 bases). This clonotype originated in a human donor who had recovered from COVID-19. The source material was blood. The CDR3 spells CASTGWFGAMNTEAFF. In DNA form, the CDR3 reads TGTGCCAGCACCGGGTGGTTCGGGGCGATGAACACTGAAGCTTTCTTT.